These 10 T cell receptor beta chains were all obtained from the same sample, sequenced in a study of PD-L1 blockade in urothelial cancer. TCRdb keeps only in-frame clones here, not all; method: immunoSEQ multiplex PCR. The sample yields about 69,000 clones, roughly nine tenths seen once. The source was PBMCs, collected around atezolizumab (anti-PD-L1) treatment. These receptors were taken from a man in his sixties with urothelial cancer.

This rearrangement joins TRBV2 to TRBJ1-1; 7 positions match TRBD1. Germline-derived CDR1 and CDR2 are SNHLY and FYNNEI. Unmatched junction bases numbered 4, after V lost 6 bases and J lost 6 bases. There are 12 residues in the CDR3. In DNA, the CDR3 is TGTGCCAGCAGGAGACAGGGCCCTGAAGCTTTCTTT. Translated: CASRRQGPEAFF.

Only one count was recorded for this clone. The J gene is TRBJ1-4, the V gene TRBV5-1; D is unresolved. Trimming stripped 0 bases from V and 8 bases from J, with 14 bases between. The CDR3 is made up of 15 amino acids. The germline V gene encodes CDR1 SGHRS and CDR2 YFSETQ. The DNA of the CDR3 is TGCGCCAGCAGCTTGGAAGGCAGCCTAGAGGAAAAACTGTTTTTT. This translates into CASSLEGSLEEKLFF.

The chain joins TRBV4-1 to TRBJ2-2, with TRBD2 matching 13 bases. The CDR3 contains 17 residues. The germline gives CDR1 MGHRA, CDR2 YSYEKL. Trimming cost V 4 bases and J 3 bases; bases outside gene matches: 5. The CDR3 loop reads CASSLRTSGGHTGELFF. In DNA, the CDR3 is TGCGCCAGCAGCCTACGGACTAGCGGGGGTCACACCGGGGAGCTGTTTTTT.

This sequence joins TRBV28 and TRBJ2-2; no firm D call. The V end lost 5 bases, the J end lost 3 bases, and 10 bases lay between the germline ends. The CDR3 covers 14 residues. In germline, CDR1 is MDHEN, CDR2 SYDVKM. The chain's CDR3 is CASSPSTHTGELFF. Written as DNA, the CDR3 is TGTGCCAGCAGTCCTAGTACCCACACCGGGGAGCTGTTTTTT.

The V and J genes are TRBV27 and TRBJ1-2, with 8 bases aligning to TRBD1. Trimming took 3 bases from V and 7 from J; bases not matched to a gene: 4. CDR3 length: 13 residues. The germline gives CDR1 MNHEY, CDR2 SMNVEV (reference sequence). The CDR3 spells CASSFQQGVGYTF. The CDR3 DNA follows: TGTGCCAGCAGTTTTCAACAGGGGGTTGGCTACACCTTC.

The chain employs TRBV12-5 and TRBJ1-1, with 7 bases fitting TRBD1. The CDR3 totals 12 residues. Germline lookup yields CDR1 LGHNT and CDR2 FRNRAP. Trimming at V came to 1 base and at J to 10 bases, leaving 3 bases not matched to a gene. CDR3 residues: CASGLGQGVAFF. CDR3 bases: TGTGCTAGTGGTTTGGGGCAGGGGGTAGCTTTCTTT.

The genes are TRBV12-5 and TRBJ2-1; TRBD2 agrees at 9 bases. Germline assignment: CDR1 LGHNT and CDR2 FRNRAP. J was trimmed by 2 bases and V by 4 bases; bases with no gene match: 3. The CDR3 is made up of 15 amino acids. The CDR3, as DNA: TGTGCTAGTGGTTCTAGCGGGAAGACCTACAATGAGCAGTTCTTC. Its translation: CASGSSGKTYNEQFF.

The V call is TRBV7-3, the J call TRBJ2-3; D not resolved. V lost 8 bases, J lost 1 base, and 13 bases lay in between. Germline V gene lookup returns CDR1 SGHTA and CDR2 FQGTGA. The CDR3 totals 14 residues. CDR3 nucleotides: TGTGCCAGCGCAAAGTCGTCGGGCACAGATACGCAGTATTTT. Translating gives CASAKSSGTDTQYF.

The chain is built from TRBV5-1 and TRBJ2-3, with D maybe TRBD2 (5 bases). CDR3 length: 16 amino acids. Trimming stripped 3 bases from V and 2 bases from J, with 16 bases between. CDR1 and CDR2 (germline): SGHRS, YFSETQ. This CDR3 reads CASSSQDTGITDTQYF. Here the CDR3 DNA reads TGCGCCAGCAGCTCCCAGGATACGGGAATCACAGATACGCAGTATTTT.

The DNA of the CDR3 is TGTGCCAGCAGTTTTCCGGCCGGGGAGCTGTTTTTT. As protein: CASSFPAGELFF. The V call is TRBV27, the J call TRBJ2-2; D unclear. This CDR3 contains 12 residues. Germline V CDR1 and CDR2: MNHEY, SMNVEV (reference sequence). V was pared by 3 bases and J by 6 bases, with 5 bases between.